This entry features one TCR beta chain sequence. This record comes from a study of shared clonotypes between healthy human individuals. Study details: Each donor contributed plates that comprised three CD4 naive, three CD4 memory, two CD8 naive and one CD8 memory.

Profiled with immunoSEQ multiplex PCR; TCRdb holds only in-frame clones, not every one. The sample includes 2 million to 3 million clones, approximately 93% seen only once; the top ten take 0.36%. Trimming shortened V by 4 bases and J by 2 bases, and 10 bases separated the two germline ends. In germline, CDR1 is SGHRS, CDR2 YFSETQ. The CDR3 spans 13 residues. This clonotype was obtained from a man younger than 30 in good health. Some clones in this sample may be carry-over from other donors' samples. The material sequenced was naive CD4+ T cells from PBMCs. Indicated subset: CD45RA+ positively selected. This rearrangement joins TRBV5-1 to TRBJ2-7; D call uncertain. CDR3 coding DNA: TGCGCCAGCAGCCTGTGGGGAACCTACGAGCAGTACTTC. It translates to CASSLWGTYEQYF.